These T cell receptor beta chains were read from a single sample in a study of immune heterogeneity within non-small cell lung tumors. TCRdb recomputed calls from the multiplex PCR reads with MiXCR, one row per CDR3 protein. The table has around 16,000 distinct CDR3 sequences, over 25% seen once. The sample comprised lung tumor tissue. These receptors were collected from a man aged 35 to 55 with non-small cell lung cancer. CDR3s include the opening cysteine and the closing phenylalanine or tryptophan. The order of the fields is V gene, J gene, D gene, clone size, CDR3 DNA, CDR3 protein. A D gene is named only where the DNA matches it firmly. Clone size appears in some rows only: once, few, many, or a class for an expanded clone.

TRBV6-6	TRBJ2-2	TRBD2	many	TGTGCCAGCAGTTACTCTGTCCAGCGGGAGTCGGTCGGGGAGCTGTTTTTT	CASSYSVQRESVGELFF
TRBV5-8	TRBJ2-1	-	few	TGTGCCAGCAGCTTGGGCGGGCCCTCTGAGCAGTTCTTC	CASSLGGPSEQFF
TRBV9	TRBJ2-1	-	few	TGTGCCAGCAGCGTAGGCGTGGGAGGCAATGAGCAGTTCTTC	CASSVGVGGNEQFF
TRBV6-1	TRBJ2-7	TRBD2	many	TGTGCCAGCACCCCCCGTCTAGCGGGAGATTACGAGCAGTACTTC	CASTPRLAGDYEQYF
TRBV5-1	TRBJ1-1	-	few	TGCGCCAGCAGCTTGGATGGAGGGAACACTGAAGCTTTCTTT	CASSLDGGNTEAFF
TRBV6-1	TRBJ2-2	-	medium-sized	TGTGCCAGTTCGAGGCTCGTGAACACCGGGGAGCTGTTTTTT	CASSRLVNTGELFF
TRBV2	TRBJ1-2	-	many	TGTGTCAGCAGCACTATGGGGTATGGCTACACCTTC	CVSSTMGYGYTF
TRBV2	TRBJ2-5	TRBD1	-	TGTGCCACCGGGACAGGGTACGGAGAGACCCAGTACTTC	CATGTGYGETQYF
TRBV28	TRBJ1-5	TRBD1	medium-sized	TGTGCCAGCACGACGACAGGGCATCAGCCCCAGCATTTT	CASTTTGHQPQHF
TRBV19	TRBJ2-7	TRBD2	few	TGTGCCAGTAGTGCGGGACTAGCGGGAGGCCCCTACGAGCAGTACTTC	CASSAGLAGGPYEQYF
TRBV6-9	TRBJ2-6	-	once	TGTGCCAGCAGTGATTCCAGGTGCCTAAGCTCTGGGGCCAACGTCCTGACTTTC	CASSDSRCLSSGANVLTF
TRBV19	TRBJ1-1	-	medium-sized	TGTGCCAGTAGTAGGGGTGGTTTTGTGAACACTGAAGCTTTCTTT	CASSRGGFVNTEAFF
TRBV11-3	TRBJ2-1	-	few	TGTGCCAGCAGCTCTCCGGGCAGGGCGAGTGGGAATGAGCAGTTCTTC	CASSSPGRASGNEQFF
TRBV6-1	TRBJ1-1	TRBD1	medium-sized	TGTGCCAGCAGTGAAAAAGGGGGCGCTGGTACTGAAGCTTTCTTT	CASSEKGGAGTEAFF
TRBV28	TRBJ1-2	-	medium-sized	TGTGCCAGCAGTTTCCAGCAGAGGGGCTACACCTTC	CASSFQQRGYTF
TRBV12-3/TRBV12-4	TRBJ2-2	TRBD2	medium-sized	TGTGCCAGCAGTCGGACTAGCGGGAGCGACAGGGGCGGGGAGCTGTTTTTT	CASSRTSGSDRGGELFF
TRBV24-1	TRBJ2-3	-	many	TGTGCCACCAGTGTGGGATCCTACACAGATACGCAGTATTTT	CATSVGSYTDTQYF
TRBV6-1	TRBJ1-3	TRBD1	medium-sized	TGTGCCAGCAGCCGGGGACAGGGGACAAACACCATATATTTT	CASSRGQGTNTIYF